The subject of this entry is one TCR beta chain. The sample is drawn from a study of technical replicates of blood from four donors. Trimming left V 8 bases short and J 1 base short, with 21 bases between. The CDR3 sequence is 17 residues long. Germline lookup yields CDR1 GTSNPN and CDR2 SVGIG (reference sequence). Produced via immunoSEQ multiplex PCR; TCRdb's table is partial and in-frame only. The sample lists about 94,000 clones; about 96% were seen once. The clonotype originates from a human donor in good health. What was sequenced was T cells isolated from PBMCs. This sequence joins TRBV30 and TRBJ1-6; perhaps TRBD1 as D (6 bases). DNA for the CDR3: TGTGCCCTTCGGGGGGGGCTTGGAGGGTCCTATAATTCACCCCTCCACTTT. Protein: CALRGGLGGSYNSPLHF.